The sequence of this TCR beta chain was determined in a study of T cell clones after liver transplantation. At the level of the study: Until 12-24 months post-transplant, subjects got standard immunosuppression and no induction. Tolerant meant at least one year fully off immunosuppression without liver enzymes above twice normal. Whole-study results and caveats: These preliminary findings come from unstandardized post-transplant sampling times.

Assay used: immunoSEQ multiplex PCR; TCRdb lists only in-frame clones, some missing. Among tens of thousands of clones listed, about two thirds were seen once. Germline assignment: CDR1 LNHDA and CDR2 SQIVND (reference sequence). Trimming cost V 1 base and J 5 bases; bases outside gene matches: 2. This CDR3 is 13 amino acids long. This clone came up a few times. The antigen is not known. The sequence derives from a human donor who received a liver transplant. The sequences come from CD4+ T cells from blood, collected before liver transplant. The gene calls are TRBV19 and TRBJ2-7; 7 positions agree with TRBD2. CDR3 sequence reads: CASSIASGDEQYF. The CDR3 DNA follows: TGTGCCAGTAGTATAGCTAGCGGAGACGAGCAGTACTTC. The full variable domain, its missing parts supplied by reference TRBV19 and TRBJ2-7, is DGGITQSPKYLFRKEGQNVTLSCEQNLNHDAMYWYRQDPGQGLRLIYYSQIVNDFQKGDIAEGYSVSREKKESFPLTVTSAQKNPTAFYLCASSIASGDEQYFGPGTRLTVT.